The 27 T cell receptor beta chains given below trace back to one sample, sequenced in a study of PD-L1 blockade in urothelial cancer. Here immunoSEQ multiplex PCR was the method, and the copy in TCRdb shows in-frame clones only, minus some. The sample comprises 35,000 to 55,000 clones, more than 75% of which are singletons, and about 3.3% rests with the top ten. The specimen comprised PBMCs, sampled around atezolizumab (anti-PD-L1) treatment. Source of these receptors: a man between 65 and 85 years old with urothelial cancer.

This clone was found once. The chain recombines TRBV20-1 with TRBJ1-1; D gene ambiguous. In germline, CDR1 is DFQATT, CDR2 SNEGSKA (reference sequence). V was shortened by 0 bases and J by 10 bases, with 6 bases between the two germline ends. The CDR3 is 10 amino acids. Here the CDR3 reads CSAREGRAFF. Written as DNA, the CDR3 is TGCAGTGCTAGAGAGGGCCGAGCTTTCTTT.

This sequence joins TRBV19 and TRBJ2-1; 8 bases map to TRBD2. The CDR3 is 16 amino acids. V lost 3 bases to trimming and J lost 3 bases; unmatched junction nucleotides: 7. CDR1 and CDR2 (germline): LNHDA, SQIVND (reference sequence). The CDR3 DNA is TGTGCCAGTAGTATTGACGGGGGGGGGAGCTACAATGAGCAGTTCTTC. Protein product: CASSIDGGGSYNEQFF.

V is TRBV7-9 and J is TRBJ2-3; TRBD1 might be the D (6 bases). The CDR3 runs to 15 residues. V was shortened by 5 bases and J by 0 bases, with 12 bases between the two germline ends. The germline V gene has CDR1 SEHNR and CDR2 FQNEAQ (reference sequence). Here the CDR3 reads CASSQTGLSTDTQYF. The CDR3 DNA sequence: TGTGCCAGCAGCCAAACAGGGCTTAGCACAGATACGCAGTATTTT.

The V call is TRBV4-1, the J call TRBJ2-1, with no clear D. Germline V gene data show CDR1 as MGHRA and CDR2 as YSYEKL. This CDR3 is 15 amino acids long. The germline V and J ends were trimmed by 4 bases and 2 bases, with 12 bases remaining between them. CDR3 in amino acids: CASSLTVTTYNEQFF. For the CDR3, the DNA is TGCGCCAGCAGCCTTACGGTAACTACCTACAATGAGCAGTTCTTC.

This rearrangement joins TRBV5-1 to TRBJ1-1; D unclear. The V gene lost 0 bases and the J gene lost 8 bases, with 5 bases spanning the gap. This CDR3 contains 11 residues. Germline V lookup: CDR1 SGHRS, CDR2 YFSETQ. The CDR3 region has the DNA TGCGCCAGCAGCTTGGGTCCGGAAGCTTTCTTT. This translates into CASSLGPEAFF.

The chain combines TRBV7-6 with TRBJ2-6; TRBD2 aligns across 8 bases. Germline CDR1 reads SGHVS; CDR2 reads FNYEAQ. The CDR3 has 18 amino acids. Losses at the gene ends were 2 bases for V and 4 bases for J; bases not matched to a gene: 10. This chain's CDR3 is CASSLRVAGGDGANVLTF. The CDR3, as DNA: TGTGCCAGCAGCTTAAGGGTTGCGGGGGGCGACGGGGCCAACGTCCTGACTTTC.

CDR3 coding DNA: TGTGCCATCAGTGAGGAGTCCTCTGGGGCCAACGTCCTGACTTTC. Translating it yields CAISEESSGANVLTF. This chain joins TRBV10-3 and TRBJ2-6; D not resolved. The CDR3 contains 15 residues. V was trimmed by 2 bases and J by 0 bases, leaving 5 bases between them. CDR1 and CDR2 (germline): ENHRY, SYGVKD.

This clone has just one count. The chain employs TRBV9 and TRBJ2-3; D unresolved. V lost 3 bases, J lost 0 bases, and 2 bases lay in between. Germline V gene data show CDR1 as SGDLS and CDR2 as YYNGEE. This CDR3 is built from 12 residues. The CDR3 loop reads CASSASTDTQYF. For the CDR3, the DNA is TGTGCCAGCAGCGCGAGCACAGATACGCAGTATTTT. Full variable domain (remainder filled in from reference TRBV9 and TRBJ2-3): DSGVTQTPKHLITATGQRVTLRCSPRSGDLSVYWYQQSLDQGLQFLIQYYNGEERAKGNILERFSAQQFPDLHSELNLSSLELGDSALYFCASSASTDTQYFGPGTRLTVL.

The chain couples TRBV27 to TRBJ1-5, with D possibly matching TRBD1 (6 bases). CDR1 is MNHEY, CDR2 SMNVEV, per germline (reference sequence). This CDR3 spans 14 amino acids. The V gene lost 3 bases and the J gene lost 3 bases, with 9 bases spanning the gap. This CDR3 is CASSFQGINQPQHF. Here the CDR3 DNA reads TGTGCCAGCAGTTTTCAGGGGATCAATCAGCCCCAGCATTTT.

This clone was observed a single time. The J gene is TRBJ2-1, the V gene TRBV9; 12 bases fit TRBD1. Germline-derived CDR1 and CDR2 are SGDLS and YYNGEE. The trim removed 4 bases at V and 5 bases at J, leaving 4 bases unmatched. CDR3 length: 15 amino acids. In nucleotides, the CDR3 is TGTGCCAGCAGCCCGCGGGACAGGGGGCACAATGAGCAGTTCTTC. It translates to CASSPRDRGHNEQFF.

The count of this clone is one. The CDR3 DNA follows: TGTGCCAGCTCGACAGGGATTGGAAACACCATATATTTT. Protein sequence: CASSTGIGNTIYF. The chain uses TRBV9 and TRBJ1-3; the match to TRBD1 covers 7 bases. V shed 7 bases and J 3 bases; nucleotides not matched to a gene: 4. Germline assignment: CDR1 SGDLS and CDR2 YYNGEE. The length of the CDR3 is 13 residues. Based on the CDR3 plus reference TRBV9 and TRBJ1-3, the full variable domain is DSGVTQTPKHLITATGQRVTLRCSPRSGDLSVYWYQQSLDQGLQFLIQYYNGEERAKGNILERFSAQQFPDLHSELNLSSLELGDSALYFCASSTGIGNTIYFGEGSWLTVV.

The rearrangement links TRBV29-1 to TRBJ2-3; 11 nucleotides agree with TRBD2. V lost 7 bases and J lost 8; bases outside the gene matches: 5. The CDR3 consists of 12 residues. The germline V gene has CDR1 SQVTM and CDR2 ANQGSEA. The CDR3 nucleotides read TGCAGCGGTAGCGGGGGGGCCTCTACGCAGTATTTT. Amino acid sequence: CSGSGGASTQYF.

This chain uses TRBV30 with TRBJ1-1; tentative D call: TRBD1 (5 bases). Germline assignment: CDR1 GTSNPN and CDR2 SVGIG (reference sequence). Trimming shortened V by 4 bases and J by 1 base, and 13 bases separated the two germline ends. The CDR3 extends over 14 amino acids. The DNA for the CDR3 is TGTGCCTGGATGGGGGGACTCCGGAACACTGAAGCTTTCTTT. Residues: CAWMGGLRNTEAFF.

The sample holds a few counts of this clone. This chain links TRBV5-1 with TRBJ2-3; TRBD2 might be the D (5 bases). The CDR3 spans 16 residues. V was trimmed by 0 bases and J by 0 bases, leaving 11 bases between them. Per the germline V gene, CDR1 is SGHRS and CDR2 is YFSETQ. The CDR3 bases are TGCGCCAGCAGCTTGGCGACTACCCTTAGCACAGATACGCAGTATTTT. As protein: CASSLATTLSTDTQYF.

This sequence joins TRBV7-9 and TRBJ2-3, with a weak D call TRBD2 (7 bases). Germline CDR1 and CDR2: SEHNR and FQNEAQ (reference sequence). V was cut by 3 bases and J by 4 bases, with 11 bases left in between. There are 14 residues in the CDR3. In nucleotides, the CDR3 is TGTGCCAGCAGCTTCGAGGGGGGGGCAGATACGCAGTATTTT. Encoded protein: CASSFEGGADTQYF.

The rearrangement uses TRBV13 and TRBJ1-2; 9 positions agree with TRBD1. V lost 4 bases to trimming and J lost 7 bases; unmatched junction nucleotides: 7. This CDR3 has 14 amino acids. The germline V gene has CDR1 PRHDT and CDR2 FYEKMQ (reference sequence). The CDR3 DNA sequence: TGTGCCAGCAGCTGGGGGACAGGGTCGTCTGGCTACACCTTC. Protein: CASSWGTGSSGYTF.

The chain carries TRBV7-2 and TRBJ2-1, with a possible D match to TRBD2 (5 bases). In germline, CDR1 is SGHTA, CDR2 FQGNSA. Trimming shortened V by 3 bases and J by 8 bases, and 11 bases separated the two germline ends. The CDR3 loop spans 13 amino acids. CDR3 amino acids: CASSFVANYEQFF. The CDR3 nucleotides are TGTGCCAGCAGCTTTGTAGCGAACTATGAGCAGTTCTTC.

This rearrangement joins TRBV5-6 to TRBJ1-5; D might be TRBD1 (5 bases). V lost 2 bases and J lost 6, with 6 bases in between. The germline CDR1 and CDR2 sequences are SGHDT and YYEEEE. The CDR3 is 12 amino acids. The CDR3 DNA is TGTGCCAGCAGCTTCGGGGGTCAGCCCCAGCATTTT. Translated, it gives CASSFGGQPQHF.

The rearrangement uses TRBV28 and TRBJ1-2, with 8 bases identical to TRBD1. Losses at the gene ends were 4 bases for V and 0 bases for J; bases not matched to a gene: 4. The CDR3 consists of 15 residues. The germline gives CDR1 MDHEN, CDR2 SYDVKM. CDR3 nucleotides: TGTGCCAGCAGTTGGCAGGGGGCTACTAACTATGGCTACACCTTC. This sequence encodes CASSWQGATNYGYTF.

This clone showed up just once. The CDR3 sequence is CSVDTGELFF. CDR3 nucleotide sequence: TGCAGTGTCGACACCGGGGAGCTGTTTTTT. The chain carries TRBV20-1 and TRBJ2-2; D is undetermined. Trimming shortened V by 7 bases and J by 3 bases, and 3 bases separated the two germline ends. Per the germline V gene, CDR1 is DFQATT and CDR2 is SNEGSKA (reference sequence). The CDR3 runs 10 residues.

V usage is TRBV10-2 and J usage is TRBJ1-1; D is uncertain. CDR1 is WSHSY, CDR2 SAAADI, per germline. The germline V and J ends were trimmed by 0 bases and 1 base, with 6 bases remaining between them. The CDR3 covers 14 residues. CDR3 coding DNA: TGCGCCAGCAGTGAGTCGGCGGCGAACACTGAAGCTTTCTTT. It codes for CASSESAANTEAFF.

This clone was observed a single time. The chain joins TRBV29-1 to TRBJ2-2, with unresolved D. The germline CDR1 and CDR2 sequences are SQVTM and ANQGSEA. V lost 3 bases and J 6 bases, leaving 14 bases between the germline ends. The CDR3 is made up of 14 amino acids. CDR3 in amino acids: CSVDRSGLSGELFF. Written as DNA, the CDR3 is TGCAGCGTTGATAGGTCAGGCCTTTCCGGGGAGCTGTTTTTT.

The chain has TRBV5-4 and TRBJ1-2, with D perhaps TRBD1 (6 bases). The CDR3 loop spans 15 amino acids. Germline loops: CDR1 SGHNT, CDR2 YYREEE (reference sequence). V was trimmed by 6 bases and J by 7 bases, leaving 22 bases between them. Written as DNA, the CDR3 is TGTGCCAGCACCTCGGCGGGGGGGGCCCGGCCTGGCTACACCTTC. Encoded protein: CASTSAGGARPGYTF.

V is TRBV10-3 and J is TRBJ2-5; 9 nucleotides align to TRBD1. Losses at the gene ends were 4 bases for V and 6 bases for J; bases not matched to a gene: 6. From germline, CDR1 is ENHRY and CDR2 SYGVKD. The CDR3 extends over 14 amino acids. DNA of the CDR3: TGTGCCATCAGTGCTGGGGACAGGGTTAAGACCCAGTACTTC. As protein: CAISAGDRVKTQYF.

The chain joins TRBV7-2 to TRBJ2-5; 8 positions agree with TRBD2. Germline CDR1 and CDR2: SGHTA and FQGNSA. J was trimmed by 4 bases and V by 0 bases; bases with no gene match: 4. The length of the CDR3 is 15 residues. The CDR3 loop reads CASSLASGGLETQYF. In DNA form, the CDR3 reads TGTGCCAGCAGCTTAGCCTCGGGGGGGTTAGAGACCCAGTACTTC.

V and J are TRBV19 and TRBJ2-7; 7 nucleotides match TRBD1. Germline trimming cut 5 bases from V and 0 bases from J; bases unmatched to any gene: 16. Germline V gene lookup returns CDR1 LNHDA and CDR2 SQIVND (reference sequence). This CDR3 has 18 residues. The CDR3 region is CASSPMRSQGESSYEQYF. As DNA, the CDR3 is TGTGCCAGTAGTCCGATGAGGTCGCAGGGGGAGAGCTCCTACGAGCAGTACTTC.

This rearrangement joins TRBV28 to TRBJ2-6; 8 bases are a match to TRBD1. The CDR3 has 17 amino acids. In germline, CDR1 is MDHEN, CDR2 SYDVKM. Trimming removed 6 bases from V and 4 bases from J; junction bases left unmatched: 11. The CDR3 nucleotides are TGTGCCAGCAGCATAACCGACAGGGGTCCCGGGGCCAACGTCCTGACTTTC. As protein: CASSITDRGPGANVLTF. Supplemented by reference TRBV28 and TRBJ2-6, the full variable domain reads DVKVTQSSRYLVKRTGEKVFLECVQDMDHENMFWYRQDPGLGLRLIYFSYDVKMKEKGDIPEGYSVSREKKERFSLILESASTNQTSMYLCASSITDRGPGANVLTFGAGSRLTVL.